This T cell receptor beta chain was sequenced in a study of blood T cell repertoires in COVID-19. Study at large: Some COVID-19 samples were acute and others convalescent; all came from the United States, Italy and Spain. Sources were T cells, B-cell-depleted T cells, or PBMCs; the material itself was cDNA or gDNA.

How the authors handled the data: Using reference gene primer amplification, nucleated cell counts were estimated. The protocol was immunoSEQ multiplex PCR, while the TCRdb copy is restricted to in-frame clones and leaves out a portion. That table supplies the V and J calls and clone size; D and trimming were determined from the DNA. The sample gives about 190,000 clones, 83% of which show up once; under 7.5% is in the top ten. Germline lookup yields CDR1 SGDLS and CDR2 YYNGEE. J gave up 6 bases and V 2 bases, and 10 bases lay outside the gene matches. CDR3 length equals 16 residues. This chain connects TRBV9 to TRBJ2-2, with 7 bases lining up with TRBD2. This TCR was recovered from a woman aged 35 to 49 with acute or convalescent COVID-19. Sequencing was performed on peripheral blood. The CDR3 nucleotides read TGTGCCAGCAGCGTGTTAGGGACTACAACTCCCGGGGAGCTGTTTTTT. Translating it yields CASSVLGTTTPGELFF.